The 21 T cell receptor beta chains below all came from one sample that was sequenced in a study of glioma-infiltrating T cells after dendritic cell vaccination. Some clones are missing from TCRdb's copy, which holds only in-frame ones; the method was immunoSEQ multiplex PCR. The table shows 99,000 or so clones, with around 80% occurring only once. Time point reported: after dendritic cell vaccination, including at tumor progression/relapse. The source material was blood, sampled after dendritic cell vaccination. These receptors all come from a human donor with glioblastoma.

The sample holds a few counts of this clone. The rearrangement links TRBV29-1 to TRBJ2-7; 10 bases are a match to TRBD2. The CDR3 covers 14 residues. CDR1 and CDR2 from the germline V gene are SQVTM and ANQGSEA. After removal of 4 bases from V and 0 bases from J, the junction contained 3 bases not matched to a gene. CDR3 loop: CSVGASGSSYEQYF. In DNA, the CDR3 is TGCAGCGTTGGGGCTAGCGGGAGCTCCTACGAGCAGTACTTC.

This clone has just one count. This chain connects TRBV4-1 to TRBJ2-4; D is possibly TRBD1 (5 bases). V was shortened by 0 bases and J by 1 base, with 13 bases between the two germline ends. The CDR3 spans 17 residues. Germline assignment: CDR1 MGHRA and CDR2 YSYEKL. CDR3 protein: CASSQDPGHGAKNIQYF. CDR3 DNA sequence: TGCGCCAGCAGCCAAGATCCAGGGCACGGGGCCAAAAACATTCAGTACTTC.

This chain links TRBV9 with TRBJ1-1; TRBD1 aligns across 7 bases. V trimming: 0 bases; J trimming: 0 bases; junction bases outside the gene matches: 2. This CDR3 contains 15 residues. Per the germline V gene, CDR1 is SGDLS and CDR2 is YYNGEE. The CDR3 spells CASSVVGQVNTEAFF. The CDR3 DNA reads TGTGCCAGCAGCGTAGTCGGACAGGTGAACACTGAAGCTTTCTTT.

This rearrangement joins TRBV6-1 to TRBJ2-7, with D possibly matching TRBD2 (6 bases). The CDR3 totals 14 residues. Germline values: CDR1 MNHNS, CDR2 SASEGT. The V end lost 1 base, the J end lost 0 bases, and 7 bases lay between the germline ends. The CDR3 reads CASSEDGSSYEQYF. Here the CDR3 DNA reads TGTGCCAGCAGTGAAGACGGGAGCTCCTACGAGCAGTACTTC.

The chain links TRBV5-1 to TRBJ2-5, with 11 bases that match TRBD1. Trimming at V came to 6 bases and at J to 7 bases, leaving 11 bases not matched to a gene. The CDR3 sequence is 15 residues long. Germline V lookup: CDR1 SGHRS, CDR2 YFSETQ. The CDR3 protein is CASTPDRGPLGTQYF. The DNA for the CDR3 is TGCGCCAGCACCCCGGACAGGGGGCCGTTAGGGACCCAGTACTTC.

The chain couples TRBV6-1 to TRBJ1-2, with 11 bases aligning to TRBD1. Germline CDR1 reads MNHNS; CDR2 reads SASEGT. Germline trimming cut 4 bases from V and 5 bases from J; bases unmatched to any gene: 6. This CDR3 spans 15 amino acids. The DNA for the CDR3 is TGTGCCAGCAGTGGAGGACAGGGGGCAGGATATGGCTACACCTTC. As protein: CASSGGQGAGYGYTF.

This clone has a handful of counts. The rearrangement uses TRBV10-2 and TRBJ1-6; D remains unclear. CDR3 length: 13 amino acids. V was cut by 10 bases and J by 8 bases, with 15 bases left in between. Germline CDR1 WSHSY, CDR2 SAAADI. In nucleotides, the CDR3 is TGCGCCACCAAGTCGATCGGGGATTCACCCCTCCACTTT. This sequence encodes CATKSIGDSPLHF.

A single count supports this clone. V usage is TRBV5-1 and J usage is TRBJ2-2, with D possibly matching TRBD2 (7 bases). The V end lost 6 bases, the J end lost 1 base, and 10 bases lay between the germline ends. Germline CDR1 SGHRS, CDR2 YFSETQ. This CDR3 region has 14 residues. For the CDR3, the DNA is TGCGCCAGCAAGGGGGGGGAGAACACCGGGGAGCTGTTTTTT. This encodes CASKGGENTGELFF.

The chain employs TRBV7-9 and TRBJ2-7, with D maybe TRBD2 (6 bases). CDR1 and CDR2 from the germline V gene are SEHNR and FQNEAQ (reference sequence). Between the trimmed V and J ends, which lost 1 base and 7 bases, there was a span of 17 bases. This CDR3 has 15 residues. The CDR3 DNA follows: TGTGCCAGCAGCTTAGAGTCGCGGGGATCGCGGGAGCAGTACTTC. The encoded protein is CASSLESRGSREQYF.

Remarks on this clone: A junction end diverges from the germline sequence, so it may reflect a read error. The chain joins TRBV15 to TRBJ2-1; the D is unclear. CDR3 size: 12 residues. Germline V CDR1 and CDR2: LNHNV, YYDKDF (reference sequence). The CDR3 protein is CATSRDHSQRIF. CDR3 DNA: TGTGCCACCAGCAGAGATCACAGTCAAAGGATCTTC.

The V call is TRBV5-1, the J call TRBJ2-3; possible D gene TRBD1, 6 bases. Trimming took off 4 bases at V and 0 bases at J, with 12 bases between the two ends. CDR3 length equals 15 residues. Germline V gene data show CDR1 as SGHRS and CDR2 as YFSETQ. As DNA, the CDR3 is TGCGCCAGCAGCCCACAGGGATTTAGCACAGATACGCAGTATTTT. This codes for CASSPQGFSTDTQYF.

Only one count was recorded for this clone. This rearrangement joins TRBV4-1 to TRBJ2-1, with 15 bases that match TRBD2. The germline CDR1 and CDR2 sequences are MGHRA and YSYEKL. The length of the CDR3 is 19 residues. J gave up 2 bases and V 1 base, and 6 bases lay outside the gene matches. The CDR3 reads CASSQVRTSGGATYNEQFF. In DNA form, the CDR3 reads TGCGCCAGCAGCCAAGTCCGGACTAGCGGGGGGGCGACCTACAATGAGCAGTTCTTC.

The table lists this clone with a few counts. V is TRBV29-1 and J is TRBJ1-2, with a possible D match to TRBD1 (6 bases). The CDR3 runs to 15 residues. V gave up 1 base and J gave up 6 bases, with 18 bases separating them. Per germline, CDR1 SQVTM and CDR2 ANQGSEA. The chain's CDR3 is CSVEVGAERVNGYTF. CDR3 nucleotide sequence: TGCAGCGTTGAAGTGGGGGCCGAGAGAGTGAATGGCTACACCTTC.

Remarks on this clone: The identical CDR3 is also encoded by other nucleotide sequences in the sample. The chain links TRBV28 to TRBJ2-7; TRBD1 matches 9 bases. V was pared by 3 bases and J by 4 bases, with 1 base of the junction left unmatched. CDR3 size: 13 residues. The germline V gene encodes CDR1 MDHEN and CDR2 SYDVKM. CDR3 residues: CASSLDRGYEQYF. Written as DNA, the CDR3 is TGTGCCAGCAGTTTGGACAGGGGTTACGAGCAGTACTTC. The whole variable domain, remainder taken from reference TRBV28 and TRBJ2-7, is DVKVTQSSRYLVKRTGEKVFLECVQDMDHENMFWYRQDPGLGLRLIYFSYDVKMKEKGDIPEGYSVSREKKERFSLILESASTNQTSMYLCASSLDRGYEQYFGPGTRLTVT.

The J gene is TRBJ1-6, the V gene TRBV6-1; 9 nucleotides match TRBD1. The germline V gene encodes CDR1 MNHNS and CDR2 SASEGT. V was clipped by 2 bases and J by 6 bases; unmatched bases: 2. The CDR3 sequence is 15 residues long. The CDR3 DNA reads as TGTGCCAGCAGTGAACTGGACAGGGGTAATTCACCCCTCCACTTT. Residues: CASSELDRGNSPLHF.

CDR3 loop: CASTTGLMLYGYTF. CDR3 coding DNA: TGTGCCAGCACTACGGGACTGATGCTCTATGGCTACACCTTC. The chain has TRBV6-5 and TRBJ1-2; D might be TRBD1 (5 bases). The germline CDR1 and CDR2 sequences are MNHEY and SVGAGI. Deletions cut 7 bases from V and 4 bases from J, with 16 bases between. This CDR3 has 14 residues.

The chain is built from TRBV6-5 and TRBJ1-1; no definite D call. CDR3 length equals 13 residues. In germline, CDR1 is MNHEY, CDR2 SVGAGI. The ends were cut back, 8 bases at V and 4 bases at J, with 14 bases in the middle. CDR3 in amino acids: CASSSRVGTEAFF. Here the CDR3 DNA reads TGTGCCAGCTCTAGTCGGGTGGGCACTGAAGCTTTCTTT.

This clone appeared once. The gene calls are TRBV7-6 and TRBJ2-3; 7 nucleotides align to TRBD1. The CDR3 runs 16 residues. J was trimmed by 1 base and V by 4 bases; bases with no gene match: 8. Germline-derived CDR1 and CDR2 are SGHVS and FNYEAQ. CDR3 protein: CASSSPPGQRTDTQYF. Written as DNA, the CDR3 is TGTGCCAGCAGCTCGCCCCCGGGACAGCGCACAGATACGCAGTATTTT.

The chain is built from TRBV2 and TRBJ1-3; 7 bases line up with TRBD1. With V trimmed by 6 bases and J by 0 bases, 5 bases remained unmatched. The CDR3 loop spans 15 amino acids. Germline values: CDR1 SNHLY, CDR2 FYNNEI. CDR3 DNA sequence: TGTGCCAGCAGAGTAGACAGGGTCTCTGGAAACACCATATATTTT. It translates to CASRVDRVSGNTIYF.

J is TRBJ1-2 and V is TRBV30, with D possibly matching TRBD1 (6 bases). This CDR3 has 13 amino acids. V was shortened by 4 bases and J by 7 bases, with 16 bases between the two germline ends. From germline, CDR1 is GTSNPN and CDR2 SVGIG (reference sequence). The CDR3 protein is CAWNSALQGGYTF. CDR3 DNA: TGTGCCTGGAACTCCGCCCTACAGGGTGGCTACACCTTC.

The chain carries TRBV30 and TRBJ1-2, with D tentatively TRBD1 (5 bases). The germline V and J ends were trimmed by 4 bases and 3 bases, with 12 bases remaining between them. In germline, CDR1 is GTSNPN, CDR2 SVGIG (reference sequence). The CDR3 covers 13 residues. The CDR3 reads CAWTEATDYGYTF. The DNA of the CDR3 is TGTGCCTGGACCGAAGCGACAGACTATGGCTACACCTTC. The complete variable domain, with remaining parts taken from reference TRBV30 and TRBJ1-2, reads SQTIHQWPATLVQPVGSPLSLECTVEGTSNPNLYWYRQAAGRGLQLLFYSVGIGQISSEVPQNLSASRPQDRQFILSSKKLLLSDSGFYLCAWTEATDYGYTFGSGTRLTVV.